This T cell receptor beta chain was captured by sequencing in a study of graft-versus-host responses after intestinal transplantation. As for the study in general: Recipients received multivisceral, liver-intestinal, or isolated intestinal transplants. Each recipient received anti-thymocyte globulin induction, then tacrolimus and steroids for 2 to 4 years.

Germline CDR1 reads MNHEY; CDR2 reads SVGAGI. The CDR3 sequence is 13 residues long. The V gene lost 5 bases and the J gene lost 0 bases, with 5 bases spanning the gap. As to this clone: The target antigen is unknown.

Findings of the study overall: GvH clonotypes were identified within recipient marrow, with a subset emerging first in ileum or blood. Early after transplant, HvG declines were associated with peak levels of circulating GvH clones.

Produced via immunoSEQ multiplex PCR; TCRdb's table is partial and in-frame only. The top ten hold 0.2% to 0.25% of the sample, which has around 100,000 clones, approximately 90% seen once. This chain joins TRBV6-5 and TRBJ1-5; no reliable D call. The sequencing used unstimulated CD4+ T cells sorted from spleen or lymph node cells, collected before transplant. This receptor was taken from a human donor who was the organ donor for an intestinal transplant. CDR3 in DNA: TGTGCCAGCAGTCTGGATAGCAATCAGCCCCAGCATTTT. This translates into CASSLDSNQPQHF.